Shown below are 19 T cell receptor beta chains from a single sample sequenced in a study of response to subunit inactivated influenza vaccine. MiXCR, run by TCRdb on the RT-PCR reads, gives a single entry per CDR3 protein. The sample consists of a few hundred thousand distinct CDR3 sequences, about 11% of them appearing once. These data were also reused for a study on T cells expressing NK-cell markers. As that study records: It was by 5'RACE template switching with UMIs that TCR beta cDNA was made.

This specimen consisted of PBMCs from blood, obtained on the day of vaccination. Source of these receptors: a man aged 50 to 60 who received an inactivated influenza vaccine.

This clonotype was seen more than once but under ten times. This chain joins TRBV5-1 and TRBJ1-3; tentatively, D is TRBD1 (6 bases). The CDR3 contains 15 residues. Looked up from germline, CDR1 is SGHRS and CDR2 is YFSETQ. V was trimmed by 2 bases and J by 6 bases, leaving 15 bases between them. This CDR3 is CASSFRGFGENTIYF. The CDR3 nucleotides read TGCGCCAGCAGCTTCAGGGGATTCGGGGAAAACACCATATATTTT. The full variable domain, rest sourced from reference TRBV5-1 and TRBJ1-3, is KAGVTQTPRYLIKTRGQQVTLSCSPISGHRSVSWYQQTPGQGLQFLFEYFSETQRNKGNFPGRFSGRQFSNSRSEMNVSTLELGDSALYLCASSFRGFGENTIYFGEGSWLTVV.

Only a few counts were recorded for this clonotype. The gene calls are TRBV18 and TRBJ2-3; maybe TRBD2 (6 bases). Trimming removed 3 bases from V and 3 bases from J, with 19 bases in between. Germline V gene sequence: CDR1 KGHSH, CDR2 LQKENI. This CDR3 has 17 amino acids. CDR3 nucleotide sequence: TGTGCCAGCTCACCCGGTTACGGGGGTGCTCGGACAGATACGCAGTATTTT. This sequence encodes CASSPGYGGARTDTQYF.

The chain couples TRBV29-1 to TRBJ1-1; 7 positions match TRBD1. Germline V CDR1 and CDR2: SQVTM, ANQGSEA. CDR3 length equals 14 residues. The V segment lost 6 bases and the J segment 0 bases; nucleotides outside the gene matches: 7. The CDR3 DNA reads as TGCAGCGTGAGGGACAGACTCATGAACACTGAAGCTTTCTTT. This translates into CSVRDRLMNTEAFF.

In its sample, this clonotype was seen a few times. The chain is built from TRBV4-3 and TRBJ2-4; D uncertain. The ends were cut back, 1 base at V and 6 bases at J, with 7 bases in the middle. Germline-derived CDR1 and CDR2 are LGHNA and YSLEER. This CDR3 region has 13 residues. CDR3 sequence: CASSQGQSNIQYF. CDR3 in DNA: TGCGCCAGCAGCCAAGGGCAGTCAAACATTCAGTACTTC.

The genes are TRBV29-1 and TRBJ2-1; possibly TRBD1 for D (5 bases). Germline assignment: CDR1 SQVTM and CDR2 ANQGSEA. This CDR3 region has 14 residues. The ends were cut back, 3 bases at V and 4 bases at J, with 13 bases in the middle. CDR3 in DNA: TGCAGCGTTGATATATCGACAGTTTACAATGAGCAGTTCTTC. Translating it yields CSVDISTVYNEQFF.

This clonotype was observed many times. The J gene is TRBJ2-5, the V gene TRBV6-2 or TRBV6-3; TRBD1 is a possible D gene (6 bases). The CDR3 length is 13 residues. Trimming left V 3 bases short and J 3 bases short, with 8 bases between. CDR1 and CDR2 from the germline V gene are MNHEY and SVGEGT. The chain's CDR3 is CASSYGTKETQYF. CDR3 DNA sequence: TGTGCCAGCAGTTATGGGACAAAAGAGACCCAGTACTTC.

This chain links TRBV20-1 with TRBJ2-1, with 9 nucleotides matching TRBD1. Germline lookup yields CDR1 DFQATT and CDR2 SNEGSKA (reference sequence). Trimming removed 3 bases from V and 6 bases from J; junction bases left unmatched: 6. This CDR3 spans 14 amino acids. CDR3 loop: CSASKGTGINEQFF. CDR3 sequence (DNA): TGCAGTGCTAGTAAAGGGACAGGGATCAATGAGCAGTTCTTC.

This clonotype has only a few counts. This rearrangement joins TRBV7-2 to TRBJ1-1; no clear D gene. This CDR3 has 14 amino acids. The ends were cut back, 6 bases at V and 0 bases at J, with 11 bases in the middle. From germline, CDR1 is SGHTA and CDR2 FQGNSA. The CDR3 region is CASRSGAVNTEAFF. The CDR3, as DNA: TGTGCCAGCAGATCCGGTGCTGTGAACACTGAAGCTTTCTTT.

The CDR3 sequence is CASSRGAGTGELFF. The CDR3 nucleotides are TGTGCCAGCAGCAGGGGTGCGGGCACCGGGGAGCTGTTTTTT. The chain links TRBV12-3 or TRBV12-4 to TRBJ2-2; D is perhaps TRBD1 (6 bases). The CDR3 sequence is 14 residues long. V lost 6 bases and J 4 bases, leaving 12 bases between the germline ends.

This clonotype was recorded many times. The rearrangement links TRBV28 to TRBJ2-7; D gene uncertain. CDR3 length equals 14 residues. The germline gives CDR1 MDHEN, CDR2 SYDVKM. V was trimmed by 4 bases and J by 0 bases, leaving 10 bases between them. The CDR3 DNA reads as TGTGCCAGCAGTTCTACAACGACCTCCTACGAGCAGTACTTC. It translates to CASSSTTTSYEQYF.

This clonotype appeared a few times. The gene calls are TRBV7-2 and TRBJ2-7, with D possibly being TRBD2 (6 bases). CDR1 is SGHTA and CDR2 is FQGNSA in the germline V gene. The CDR3 totals 13 residues. The V end was cut by 1 base, the J end by 6 bases, with 10 bases between. The CDR3 protein is CASSLDGGTEQYF. CDR3 nucleotides: TGTGCCAGCAGCTTAGATGGCGGGACCGAGCAGTACTTC.

This clonotype was seen a few times. The V and J genes are TRBV7-9 and TRBJ2-3, with TRBD2 matching over 8 bases. This CDR3 region has 16 residues. V shed 0 bases, J shed 1 base, and the junction held 3 bases outside the gene matches. The germline gives CDR1 SEHNR, CDR2 FQNEAQ (reference sequence). The CDR3 sequence: CASSLALREGTDTQYF. DNA of the CDR3: TGTGCCAGCAGCTTAGCGTTGCGGGAGGGCACAGATACGCAGTATTTT.

Here the CDR3 DNA reads TGTGCCAGCAGCGTAGGGGACGGTCGCCAAGAGACCCAGTACTTC. Amino acid sequence: CASSVGDGRQETQYF. The chain joins TRBV9 to TRBJ2-5, with D perhaps matching TRBD1 or TRBD2 (5 bases each). Trimming took 0 bases from V and 1 from J, leaving 10 bases between them. This CDR3 has 15 amino acids. Germline lookup yields CDR1 SGDLS and CDR2 YYNGEE.

This chain joins TRBV6-1 and TRBJ1-4; D might be TRBD1 (5 bases). The germline V and J ends were trimmed by 5 bases and 4 bases, with 17 bases remaining between them. In germline, CDR1 is MNHNS, CDR2 SASEGT. This CDR3 spans 16 amino acids. Here the CDR3 reads CASSRIIGTHNEKLFF. As DNA, the CDR3 is TGTGCCAGCAGTCGAATCATCGGGACCCATAATGAAAAACTGTTTTTT.

This clonotype turned up a few times. This rearrangement joins TRBV7-8 to TRBJ1-4; possibly TRBD1 for D (6 bases). Trimming removed 2 bases from V and 5 bases from J, with 15 bases in between. The CDR3 length is 16 residues. Germline V gene lookup returns CDR1 SGHVS and CDR2 FQNEAQ. The CDR3 nucleotides read TGTGCCAGCAGCTTAACTCAGGGGTTTGCGAATGAAAAACTGTTTTTT. Translated, it gives CASSLTQGFANEKLFF.

The rearrangement uses TRBV12-3 or TRBV12-4 and TRBJ2-2; 11 bases are shared with TRBD1. The CDR3 runs 16 residues. The J segment lost 5 bases and the V segment lost 7 bases, leaving 9 bases of the junction unmatched. Written as DNA, the CDR3 is TGTGCCAGCACCCAAGGGGACAGGGGGAGGACCGGGGAGCTGTTTTTT. Encoded protein: CASTQGDRGRTGELFF.

The DNA for the CDR3 is TGTGCCAGCAGCCCAGGGGTGGGTAGCAATCAGCCCCAGCATTTT. This codes for CASSPGVGSNQPQHF. The rearrangement links TRBV7-2 to TRBJ1-5, with D possibly matching TRBD1 (6 bases). Per germline, CDR1 SGHTA and CDR2 FQGNSA. With 5 bases removed from V and 0 bases from J, the gap between germline ends came to 11 bases. The CDR3 has 15 amino acids.

The rearrangement joins TRBV19 to TRBJ2-3; TRBD2 is a possible D gene (6 bases). The CDR3 is 14 residues long. Between the trimmed V and J ends, which lost 3 bases and 3 bases, there was a span of 10 bases. The germline V gene has CDR1 LNHDA and CDR2 SQIVND (reference sequence). CDR3 bases: TGTGCCAGTAGTATCTCACGGGGGACAGATACGCAGTATTTT. Translation gives CASSISRGTDTQYF.

This clonotype has a count of ten or more. This chain uses TRBV12-3 or TRBV12-4 with TRBJ1-5; TRBD1 might be the D (5 bases). The length of the CDR3 is 15 residues. V was pared by 5 bases and J by 7 bases, with 18 bases between. The CDR3 loop is CASSAGRGGGQPQHF. CDR3 sequence (DNA): TGTGCCAGCAGTGCCGGGAGGGGAGGAGGGCAGCCCCAGCATTTT.